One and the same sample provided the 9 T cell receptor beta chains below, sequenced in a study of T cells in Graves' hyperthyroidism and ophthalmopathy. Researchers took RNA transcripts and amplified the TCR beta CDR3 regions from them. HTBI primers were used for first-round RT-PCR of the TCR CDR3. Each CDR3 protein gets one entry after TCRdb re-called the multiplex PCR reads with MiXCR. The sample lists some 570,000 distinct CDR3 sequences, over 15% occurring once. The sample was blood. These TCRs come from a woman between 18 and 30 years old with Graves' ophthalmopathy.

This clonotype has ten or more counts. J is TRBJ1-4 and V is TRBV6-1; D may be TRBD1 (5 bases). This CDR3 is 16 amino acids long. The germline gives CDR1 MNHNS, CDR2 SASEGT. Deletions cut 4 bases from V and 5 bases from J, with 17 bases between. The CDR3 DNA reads TGTGCCAGCAGTGGGCAAGGCGGGACGGTGAATGAAAAACTGTTTTTT. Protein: CASSGQGGTVNEKLFF.

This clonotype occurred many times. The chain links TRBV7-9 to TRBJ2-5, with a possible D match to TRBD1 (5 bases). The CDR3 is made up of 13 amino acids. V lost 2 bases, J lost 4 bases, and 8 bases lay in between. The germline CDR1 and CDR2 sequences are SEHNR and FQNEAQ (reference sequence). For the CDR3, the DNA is TGTGCCAGCAGCTTACAGGGTGCAGAGACCCAGTACTTC. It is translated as CASSLQGAETQYF. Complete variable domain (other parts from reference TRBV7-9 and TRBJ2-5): DTGVSQNPRHKITKRGQNVTFRCDPISEHNRLYWYRQTLGQGPEFLTYFQNEAQLEKSRLLSDRFSAERPKGSFSTLEIQRTEQGDSAMYLCASSLQGAETQYFGPGTRLLVL.

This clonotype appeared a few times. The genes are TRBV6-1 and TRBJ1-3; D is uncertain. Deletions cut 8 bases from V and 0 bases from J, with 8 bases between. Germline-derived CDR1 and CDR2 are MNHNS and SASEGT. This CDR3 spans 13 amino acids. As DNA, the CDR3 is TGTGCCAGCGGCCAGATCTCTGGAAACACCATATATTTT. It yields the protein CASGQISGNTIYF.

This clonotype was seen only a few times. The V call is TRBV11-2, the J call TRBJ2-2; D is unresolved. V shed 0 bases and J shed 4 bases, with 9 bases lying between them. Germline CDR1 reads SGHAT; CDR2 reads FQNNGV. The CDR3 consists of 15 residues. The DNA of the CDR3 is TGTGCCAGCAGCTTAGATCAAGCCTCCACCGGGGAGCTGTTTTTT. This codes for CASSLDQASTGELFF.

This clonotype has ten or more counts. The CDR3 nucleotides read TGTGCCAGCAGATTATGGCCTGACTACGAGCAGTACTTC. Translating gives CASRLWPDYEQYF. The V call is TRBV2, the J call TRBJ2-7; D remains ambiguous. The CDR3 is made up of 13 amino acids. CDR1 is SNHLY, CDR2 FYNNEI, per germline. With 6 bases removed from V and 3 bases from J, the gap between germline ends came to 12 bases.

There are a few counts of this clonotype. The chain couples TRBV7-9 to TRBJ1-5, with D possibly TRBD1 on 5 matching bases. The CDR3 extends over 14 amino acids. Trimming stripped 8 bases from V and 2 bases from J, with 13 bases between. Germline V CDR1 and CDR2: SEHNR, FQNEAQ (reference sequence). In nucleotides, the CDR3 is TGTGCCAGCGGCGACAGTTTGGGCAATCAGCCCCAGCATTTT. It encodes CASGDSLGNQPQHF.

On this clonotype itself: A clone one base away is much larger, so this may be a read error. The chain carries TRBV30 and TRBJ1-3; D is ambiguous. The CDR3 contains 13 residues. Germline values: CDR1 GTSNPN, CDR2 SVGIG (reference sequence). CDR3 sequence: CAWSRTSRNTMYF. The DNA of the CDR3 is TGTGCCTGGAGTAGAACATCGAGAAACACCATGTATTTT.

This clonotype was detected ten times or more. CDR3 coding DNA: TGTGCCAGCAGCTTAGGACTAGCGGGAGGGAACTTAGATGAGCAGTTCTTC. Its translation: CASSLGLAGGNLDEQFF. The V gene is TRBV11-3, the J gene TRBJ2-1; 14 bases are a match to TRBD2. The germline gives CDR1 SGHNT, CDR2 YENEEA. The CDR3 sequence is 17 residues long. V lost 1 base, J lost 8 bases, and 7 bases stayed unmatched.

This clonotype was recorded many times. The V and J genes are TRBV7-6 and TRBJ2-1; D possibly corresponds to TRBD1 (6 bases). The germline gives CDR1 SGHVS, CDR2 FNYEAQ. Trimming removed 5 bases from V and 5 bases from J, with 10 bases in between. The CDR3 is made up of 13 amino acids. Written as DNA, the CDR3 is TGTGCCAGCAGCCGGACAGTTGACAATGAGCAGTTCTTC. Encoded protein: CASSRTVDNEQFF.